Following are 21 T cell receptor beta chains from one sample sequenced in a study of T cells in Graves' hyperthyroidism and ophthalmopathy. Researchers amplified the TCR beta CDR3 regions from RNA transcripts. The HTBI set primed first-round TCR CDR3 RT-PCR. TCRdb independently ran MiXCR on the multiplex PCR reads; one entry per CDR3 protein. The sample gives fewer than 300,000 distinct CDR3 sequences, around 15% of which show up once; roughly 30% is in the top ten. Material for sequencing was blood. The receptors were gathered from a woman in her fifties or sixties with Graves' hyperthyroidism that later progressed to Graves' ophthalmopathy.

The table lists this clonotype with many counts. The V call is TRBV5-5, the J call TRBJ2-4, with a tentative D call TRBD1 (6 bases). Germline V CDR1 and CDR2: SGHKS, YYEKEE (reference sequence). V lost 2 bases and J 9 bases, leaving 27 bases between the germline ends. The CDR3 covers 18 residues. The CDR3 protein is CASSFQTLTGILWGIQYF. The CDR3 coding sequence is TGTGCCAGCAGCTTCCAGACTTTAACAGGGATTCTTTGGGGCATTCAGTACTTC.

This clonotype was counted a single time. V usage is TRBV2 and J usage is TRBJ2-7, with D perhaps TRBD2 (5 bases). V lost 8 bases and J 0 bases, leaving 17 bases between the germline ends. CDR3 length: 15 amino acids. The germline V gene has CDR1 SNHLY and CDR2 FYNNEI. CDR3 loop: CASRRAAESSYEQYF. The CDR3 region has the DNA TGTGCCAGCCGTCGGGCAGCGGAGAGCTCCTACGAGCAGTACTTC.

This clonotype has ten or more counts. The genes are TRBV6-1 and TRBJ2-3; perhaps TRBD1 as D (6 bases). The CDR3 loop spans 18 amino acids. Germline CDR1 is MNHNS and CDR2 is SASEGT. V was clipped by 2 bases and J by 4 bases, with 22 bases between them. The CDR3 bases are TGTGCCAGCAGTGAAATCGGGTGGGGGCAGGGCCTCCCAGATACGCAGTATTTT. This sequence encodes CASSEIGWGQGLPDTQYF.

This clonotype has ten or more counts. This chain uses TRBV7-2 with TRBJ2-7; D may correspond to TRBD1 or TRBD2 (5 bases each). V lost 0 bases to trimming and J lost 0 bases, with 12 bases between them. There are 16 residues in the CDR3. Germline V gene sequence: CDR1 SGHTA, CDR2 FQGNSA. Here the CDR3 reads CASSLALGTDSYEQYF. For the CDR3, the DNA is TGTGCCAGCAGCTTAGCGCTCGGGACGGACTCCTACGAGCAGTACTTC.

This clonotype was seen a few times. The V and J genes are TRBV20-1 and TRBJ1-4, with a tentative D call TRBD1 (6 bases). Germline CDR1 DFQATT, CDR2 SNEGSKA (reference sequence). The CDR3 is 17 residues long. With 1 base removed from V and 8 bases from J, the gap between germline ends came to 23 bases. CDR3 in DNA: TGCAGTGCTAGAGCCCCCGGGGGCACAGGGTGGGGGGAAAAACTGTTTTTT. Its protein product is CSARAPGGTGWGEKLFF.

With respect to this clonotype: Possible read error: a much larger clone is one base away. A read error is likely, as this CDR3 ends without the conserved phenylalanine or tryptophan. V gene TRBV5-1 combines with J gene TRBJ1-1, with D possibly matching TRBD1 (5 bases). This CDR3 region has 15 residues. The ends were cut back, 0 bases at V and 2 bases at J, with 11 bases in the middle. Germline V lookup: CDR1 SGHRS, CDR2 YFSETQ. CDR3 coding DNA: TGCGCCAGCAGCTTGGCCGGGGGACGAAACACTGAAGCTTTCTCT. Encoded protein: CASSLAGGRNTEAFS.

The V gene is TRBV20-1, the J gene TRBJ2-3; D may be TRBD1 (6 bases). Germline CDR1 and CDR2: DFQATT and SNEGSKA (reference sequence). CDR3 length equals 15 residues. V gave up 1 base and J gave up 0 bases, with 11 bases separating them. The CDR3 spells CSARGGPSSTDTQYF. Written as DNA, the CDR3 is TGCAGTGCTAGAGGGGGGCCATCTAGCACAGATACGCAGTATTTT.

About this clonotype itself: The junction differs from germline at one of its ends, possibly a read error. This chain uses TRBV28 with TRBJ1-5; D is possibly TRBD1 (6 bases). CDR3 length equals 14 residues. Germline-derived CDR1 and CDR2 are MDHEN and SYDVKM. CDR3 residues: CAGSSLQGDQSQHF. The CDR3 bases are TGTGCCGGCAGTTCACTACAGGGAGATCAGTCCCAGCATTTT. The full variable domain, rest sourced from reference TRBV28 and TRBJ1-5, is DVKVTQSSRYLVKRTGEKVFLECVQDMDHENMFWYRQDPGLGLRLIYFSYDVKMKEKGDIPEGYSVSREKKERFSLILESASTNQTSMYLCAGSSLQGDQSQHFGDGTRLSIL.

In this sample, this clonotype turned up many times. V and J are TRBV5-1 and TRBJ1-1; 7 nucleotides align to TRBD1. The V segment lost 7 bases and the J segment 4 bases; nucleotides outside the gene matches: 10. Per the germline V gene, CDR1 is SGHRS and CDR2 is YFSETQ. The CDR3 consists of 14 residues. CDR3: CASGTQGGFTEAFF. CDR3 coding DNA: TGCGCCAGCGGTACCCAGGGGGGGTTCACTGAAGCTTTCTTT.

The genes are TRBV19 and TRBJ1-4; 7 nucleotides match TRBD1. Germline V gives CDR1 LNHDA, CDR2 SQIVND (reference sequence). With 9 bases clipped from V and 4 bases from J, the junction kept 8 bases outside the gene matches. CDR3 length equals 14 residues. CDR3 nucleotides: TGTGCCAGCTCGAAAAGGGACAGTAATGAAAAACTGTTTTTT. It encodes CASSKRDSNEKLFF.

This clonotype has only a few counts. The V and J genes are TRBV7-8 and TRBJ2-1; 10 bases align to TRBD2. The V and J ends lost 5 bases and 7 bases, in that order; junction bases with no gene match: 8. Germline V gene sequence: CDR1 SGHVS, CDR2 FQNEAQ. The CDR3 runs to 15 residues. Written as DNA, the CDR3 is TGTGCCAGCAGCGAGACTAGCGGGTTGTTAAATGAGCAGTTCTTC. This codes for CASSETSGLLNEQFF.

This clonotype appeared a few times. The gene calls are TRBV19 and TRBJ1-2; TRBD1 matches 8 bases. Germline lookup yields CDR1 LNHDA and CDR2 SQIVND (reference sequence). The CDR3 has 15 amino acids. The junction had 12 bases not matched to a gene; V was cut back by 5 bases and J by 7 bases. The CDR3 sequence: CASSARLDRGGGYTF. CDR3 nucleotide sequence: TGTGCCAGTAGTGCCCGACTAGACAGGGGCGGTGGCTACACCTTC.

There are a few counts of this clonotype. The gene calls are TRBV20-1 and TRBJ1-1; D possibly corresponds to TRBD1 (6 bases). V gave up 1 base and J gave up 3 bases, with 15 bases separating them. Germline V gene sequence: CDR1 DFQATT, CDR2 SNEGSKA (reference sequence). The CDR3 is 15 amino acids. CDR3 DNA sequence: TGCAGTGCTAGAGTAGGGGGGTACACTTACACTGAAGCTTTCTTT. It encodes CSARVGGYTYTEAFF.

This clonotype was counted ten times or more. CDR3 DNA: TGTGCCAGCTCACCATCCCTGCCTGATTTAAGCAATCAGCCCCAGCATTTT. Amino acid sequence: CASSPSLPDLSNQPQHF. This sequence joins TRBV18 and TRBJ1-5; D gene unclear. Trimming stripped 2 bases from V and 1 base from J, with 15 bases between. This CDR3 has 17 amino acids. Germline V gene data show CDR1 as KGHSH and CDR2 as LQKENI.

Only a few counts were recorded for this clonotype. This chain uses TRBV6-1 with TRBJ2-2; D possibly uses TRBD1 or TRBD2 (5 bases each). The CDR3 spans 17 residues. Looked up from germline, CDR1 is MNHNS and CDR2 is SASEGT. Trimming removed 2 bases at V and 4 bases at J, with 17 bases between. CDR3 region: CASSELRSGTPTGELFF. CDR3 DNA: TGTGCCAGCAGTGAATTGAGATCAGGGACCCCCACCGGGGAGCTGTTTTTT.

This clonotype appeared many times. The rearrangement links TRBV5-1 to TRBJ2-3; 7 bases align to TRBD1. This CDR3 has 16 residues. Trimming cost V 7 bases and J 0 bases; bases outside gene matches: 11. Germline assignment: CDR1 SGHRS and CDR2 YFSETQ. This chain's CDR3 is CASAFAGTASTDTQYF. CDR3 sequence (DNA): TGCGCCAGCGCTTTCGCCGGGACAGCTAGCACAGATACGCAGTATTTT.

This clonotype was counted ten times or more. The chain is built from TRBV28 and TRBJ1-1; 9 nucleotides match TRBD1. J was trimmed by 0 bases and V by 5 bases; bases with no gene match: 7. Germline V gives CDR1 MDHEN, CDR2 SYDVKM. This CDR3 contains 16 residues. Here the CDR3 DNA reads TGTGCCAGCAGTCCAACCTGGACAGGGGTGAACACTGAAGCTTTCTTT. Translated: CASSPTWTGVNTEAFF.

Comments on this clonotype: Just one base apart from a much larger clone, this may be a read error. This rearrangement joins TRBV20-1 to TRBJ2-1, with 13 bases fitting TRBD2. Germline loops: CDR1 DFQATT, CDR2 SNEGSKA (reference sequence). This CDR3 has 15 residues. The CDR3 is CNANLLAGGYNEQFF. The CDR3 DNA reads TGCAACGCTAATTTACTAGCGGGAGGGTACAATGAGCAGTTCTTC.

This clonotype was picked up many times. This rearrangement joins TRBV28 to TRBJ2-7; 12 bases fit TRBD1. Germline V gene data show CDR1 as MDHEN and CDR2 as SYDVKM. This CDR3 contains 14 residues. V gave up 5 bases and J gave up 10 bases; unmatched junction bases: 9. This CDR3 reads CASSVPGQGARQYF. Here the CDR3 DNA reads TGTGCCAGCAGTGTTCCGGGACAGGGGGCGCGACAGTACTTC.

Many counts were recorded for this clonotype. V and J are TRBV27 and TRBJ2-7; the D is unclear. The ends were cut back, 3 bases at V and 1 base at J, with 10 bases in the middle. The CDR3 runs 14 residues. CDR1 MNHEY and CDR2 SMNVEV come from the germline V gene (reference sequence). The CDR3 protein is CASSLAGPSYEQYF. The CDR3 bases are TGTGCCAGCAGTTTGGCAGGTCCTTCCTACGAGCAGTACTTC.

Many counts were recorded for this clonotype. This chain connects TRBV9 to TRBJ2-1; 7 nucleotides line up with TRBD2. Per the germline V gene, CDR1 is SGDLS and CDR2 is YYNGEE. This CDR3 region has 16 residues. V trimming: 3 bases; J trimming: 9 bases; junction bases outside the gene matches: 15. The CDR3 DNA follows: TGTGCCAGCAGCGCCACCGGCGGGGCGGGAGACGTTGAGCAGTTCTTC. Translated: CASSATGGAGDVEQFF.